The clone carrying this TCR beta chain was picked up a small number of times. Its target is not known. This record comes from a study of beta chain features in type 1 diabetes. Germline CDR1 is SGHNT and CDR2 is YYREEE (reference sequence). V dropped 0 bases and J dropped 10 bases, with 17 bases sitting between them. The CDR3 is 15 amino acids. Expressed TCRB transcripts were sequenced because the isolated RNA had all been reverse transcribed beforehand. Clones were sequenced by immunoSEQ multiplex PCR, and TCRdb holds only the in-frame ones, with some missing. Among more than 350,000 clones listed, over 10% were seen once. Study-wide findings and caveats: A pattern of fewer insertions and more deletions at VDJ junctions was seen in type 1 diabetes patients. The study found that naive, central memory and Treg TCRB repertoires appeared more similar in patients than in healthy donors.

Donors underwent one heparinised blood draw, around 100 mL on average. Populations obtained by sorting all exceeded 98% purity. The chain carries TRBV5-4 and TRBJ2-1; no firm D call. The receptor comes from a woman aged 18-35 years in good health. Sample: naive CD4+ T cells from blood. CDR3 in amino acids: CASSLAVTSTGEQFF. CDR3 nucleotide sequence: TGTGCCAGCAGCTTGGCGGTAACTTCGACCGGGGAGCAGTTCTTC.